Shown below are 15 T cell receptor beta chains from a single sample sequenced in a study of CD8 T cells in ankylosing spondylitis. One entry per CDR3 protein results from TCRdb running MiXCR on the 5' RACE reads. This table has about 150,000 distinct CDR3 sequences, 6% to 8% appearing once. Sequenced input: blood, either unsorted or a sorted T cell fraction (not recorded which). These receptors came from a female donor with ankylosing spondylitis or in good health (not recorded which).

This clonotype has only a few counts. The V and J genes are TRBV12-3 or TRBV12-4 and TRBJ2-3; D uncertain. Deletions cut 5 bases from V and 6 bases from J, with 15 bases between. The CDR3 runs to 14 residues. CDR3 region: CASSPLRPSDTQYF. DNA of the CDR3: TGTGCCAGCAGTCCTCTACGCCCGTCGGATACGCAGTATTTT.

This clonotype occurred many times. The chain couples TRBV2 to TRBJ1-1; D gene unclear. The CDR3 covers 15 residues. Looked up from germline, CDR1 is SNHLY and CDR2 is FYNNEI. V was trimmed by 5 bases and J by 1 base, leaving 14 bases between them. The CDR3 is CASSWASGQNTEAFF. The CDR3 DNA sequence: TGTGCCAGCAGTTGGGCTTCTGGGCAGAACACTGAAGCTTTCTTT.

This clonotype appeared many times. The chain carries TRBV6-1 and TRBJ2-7; 11 bases map to TRBD2. CDR1 and CDR2 (germline): MNHNS, SASEGT. The trim removed 5 bases at V and 1 base at J, leaving 7 bases unmatched. The CDR3 totals 16 residues. CDR3 loop: CASSRGLAAKSYEQYF. The CDR3 region has the DNA TGTGCCAGCAGTCGGGGACTAGCGGCCAAATCCTACGAGCAGTACTTC.

This clonotype was observed many times. The genes are TRBV29-1 and TRBJ2-2; 9 positions match TRBD1. The CDR3 sequence is 13 residues long. V lost 6 bases to trimming and J lost 4 bases; unmatched junction nucleotides: 3. Germline V lookup: CDR1 SQVTM, CDR2 ANQGSEA. CDR3 sequence: CSVGTGSTGELFF. CDR3 DNA: TGCAGCGTCGGGACAGGGTCCACCGGGGAGCTGTTTTTT.

In its sample, this clonotype was seen many times. J is TRBJ2-7 and V is TRBV18; D is tentatively TRBD1 or TRBD2 (6 bases each). In germline, CDR1 is KGHSH, CDR2 LQKENI. The CDR3 length is 14 residues. V lost 6 bases to trimming and J lost 6 bases, with 18 bases between them. CDR3 bases: TGTGCCAGCTCTCCAATGACAGGAGGGTTCGAGCAGTACTTC. Protein product: CASSPMTGGFEQYF.

This clonotype was observed at least ten times. The chain carries TRBV9 and TRBJ2-2; D is uncertain. CDR1 is SGDLS and CDR2 is YYNGEE in the germline V gene. V lost 7 bases to trimming and J lost 3 bases, with 10 bases between them. The CDR3 has 13 amino acids. The CDR3, as DNA: TGTGCCAGCGGGCCCACGCACACCGGGGAGCTGTTTTTT. Its protein product is CASGPTHTGELFF.

This clonotype has only a few counts. The chain combines TRBV6-6 with TRBJ1-5, with 9 bases that match TRBD1. The CDR3 is 13 amino acids. Trimming cost V 6 bases and J 7 bases; bases outside gene matches: 4. Germline V gene lookup returns CDR1 MNHNY and CDR2 SVGAGI (reference sequence). CDR3: CASRQGAAQPQHF. CDR3 DNA: TGTGCCAGCAGACAGGGGGCTGCACAGCCCCAGCATTTT.

In its sample, this clonotype was seen many times. J is TRBJ2-5 and V is TRBV12-3 or TRBV12-4; D possibly matches TRBD1 or TRBD2 (5 bases each). This CDR3 has 12 amino acids. V was pared by 7 bases and J by 7 bases, with 13 bases between. The CDR3 region has the DNA TGTGCCAGCACCATCCTTGGGGGGACCCAGTACTTC. It translates to CASTILGGTQYF.

This clonotype was found many times. V gene TRBV29-1 combines with J gene TRBJ1-1; D call uncertain. This CDR3 is 14 amino acids long. Trimming removed 3 bases at V and 0 bases at J, with 11 bases between. Germline CDR1 reads SQVTM; CDR2 reads ANQGSEA. The CDR3 reads CSVDSYALNTEAFF. CDR3 sequence (DNA): TGCAGCGTTGACTCGTACGCACTGAACACTGAAGCTTTCTTT. Supplemented by reference TRBV29-1 and TRBJ1-1, the full variable domain reads SAVISQKPSRDICQRGTSLTIQCQVDSQVTMMFWYRQQPGQSLTLIATANQGSEATYESGFVIDKFPISRPNLTFSTLTVSNMSPEDSSIYLCSVDSYALNTEAFFGQGTRLTVV.

Ten or more counts support this clonotype. J is TRBJ1-1 and V is TRBV5-1; 7 nucleotides align to TRBD1. This CDR3 comprises 15 residues. Germline V gives CDR1 SGHRS, CDR2 YFSETQ. After removal of 2 bases from V and 1 base from J, the junction contained 5 bases not matched to a gene. CDR3 sequence: CASSFRTGSNTEAFF. The DNA for the CDR3 is TGCGCCAGCAGCTTCCGGACAGGATCGAACACTGAAGCTTTCTTT.

This clonotype came up many times. The chain carries TRBV4-2 and TRBJ2-3, with D maybe TRBD1 (5 bases). V lost 0 bases and J 4 bases, leaving 11 bases between the germline ends. In germline, CDR1 is LGHNA, CDR2 YNFKEQ. This CDR3 is built from 15 residues. The CDR3 sequence is CASSQEGPNSDTQYF. The CDR3 DNA sequence: TGTGCCAGCAGCCAAGAGGGGCCCAACTCAGATACGCAGTATTTT.

This clonotype appeared many times. The V call is TRBV12-3 or TRBV12-4, the J call TRBJ2-2; TRBD1 might be the D (6 bases). The V end lost 4 bases, the J end lost 1 base, and 10 bases lay between the germline ends. The CDR3 has 15 amino acids. This CDR3 is CASSSGTLNTGELFF. DNA of the CDR3: TGTGCCAGCAGTTCTGGGACACTGAACACCGGGGAGCTGTTTTTT.

The table lists this clonotype with many counts. The rearrangement uses TRBV29-1 and TRBJ2-5; D call uncertain. Trimming removed 2 bases from V and 2 bases from J, with 9 bases in between. CDR3 length: 13 residues. Looked up from germline, CDR1 is SQVTM and CDR2 is ANQGSEA. The CDR3 DNA is TGCAGCGTTGAACTCGCCGGGCAAGAGACCCAGTACTTC. Its protein is CSVELAGQETQYF.

This clonotype was recorded at least ten times. The chain joins TRBV12-3 or TRBV12-4 to TRBJ2-3, with TRBD2 as a possible D gene (6 bases). The CDR3 loop spans 14 amino acids. Deletions cut 2 bases from V and 6 bases from J, with 12 bases between. Written as DNA, the CDR3 is TGTGCCAGCAGTTTAACTAGCCCCGGGGATACGCAGTATTTT. Translated, it gives CASSLTSPGDTQYF.

This clonotype was observed a few times. A single base separates this from a much larger clone, so it may be a read error. The J gene is TRBJ2-1, the V gene TRBV6-1, with TRBD1 matching over 8 bases. Trimming took 10 bases from V and 0 from J; bases not matched to a gene: 8. Germline-derived CDR1 and CDR2 are MNHNS and SASEGT. The CDR3 covers 15 residues. The DNA for the CDR3 is TGTGCCAACATCCCAACAGGGGGCTCCTACAATGAGCAGTTCTTC. It yields the protein CANIPTGGSYNEQFF.